This record concerns one T cell receptor (beta chain) sequence. This sample was taken from a study of blood T cell repertoires in COVID-19. V was shortened by 2 bases and J by 1 base, with 5 bases between the two germline ends. This CDR3 is 13 amino acids long. The table came from immunoSEQ multiplex PCR; TCRdb's copy has only in-frame clones and leaves some out. The table lists approximately 380,000 clones, 91% of them singletons. Specimen: PBMCs or T cells enriched from blood (not recorded which). This sequence originates from a woman aged 40 to 55 who had been exposed to COVID-19. The chain is built from TRBV12-3 or TRBV12-4 and TRBJ1-2; D is unclear. The CDR3 spells CASSLRDNYGYTF. In nucleotides, the CDR3 is TGTGCCAGCAGTTTACGGGATAACTATGGCTACACCTTC.